The 6 T cell receptor beta chains below were found in one sample sequenced in a study of cytomegalovirus exposure and HLA in healthy donors. 13 Jbeta primers and 60 Vbeta primers were used for the PCR. Generated by immunoSEQ multiplex PCR, the TCRdb table keeps only in-frame clones and is missing some. The table shows about 250,000 clones, with roughly 70% occurring only once. The material sequenced was PBMCs. All receptors come from a female donor in good health and CMV-seronegative.

The gene calls are TRBV19 and TRBJ2-2; a possible D gene is TRBD2 (6 bases). Germline-derived CDR1 and CDR2 are LNHDA and SQIVND (reference sequence). This CDR3 comprises 14 residues. The CDR3 reads CAAGNPTNTGELFF. CDR3 DNA sequence: TGTGCGGCGGGGAATCCTACGAACACCGGGGAGCTGTTTTTT. The whole variable domain, remainder taken from reference TRBV19 and TRBJ2-2, is DGGITQSPKYLFRKEGQNVTLSCEQNLNHDAMYWYRQDPGQGLRLIYYSQIVNDFQKGDIAEGYSVSREKKESFPLTVTSAQKNPTAFYLCAAGNPTNTGELFFGEGSRLTVL.

The chain employs TRBV5-1 and TRBJ1-1; 9 nucleotides match TRBD1. The CDR3 is 13 residues long. Looked up from germline, CDR1 is SGHRS and CDR2 is YFSETQ. Trimming took 7 bases from V and 6 from J; bases not matched to a gene: 7. The CDR3 spells CASFGQGKSEAFF. Here the CDR3 DNA reads TGCGCCAGCTTTGGACAGGGGAAGTCTGAAGCTTTCTTT.

J is TRBJ2-2 and V is TRBV9; 8 bases align to TRBD2. Per the germline V gene, CDR1 is SGDLS and CDR2 is YYNGEE. CDR3 length: 16 residues. J gave up 0 bases and V 0 bases, and 1 base lay outside the gene matches. CDR3 sequence: CASSVDGRANTGELFF. For the CDR3, the DNA is TGTGCCAGCAGCGTAGACGGGAGGGCGAACACCGGGGAGCTGTTTTTT.

The rearrangement links TRBV11-2 to TRBJ2-5; D is perhaps TRBD1 (5 bases). This CDR3 contains 13 residues. The V gene lost 3 bases and the J gene lost 4 bases, with 9 bases spanning the gap. Germline CDR1 reads SGHAT; CDR2 reads FQNNGV. In DNA form, the CDR3 reads TGTGCCAGCAGCTTCAGGGTGACAGAGACCCAGTACTTC. Protein: CASSFRVTETQYF.

The CDR3, as DNA: TGTGCCAGCAGCTTGGGTCTAGCGGGAAGCGGGGCCAACGTCCTGACTTTC. It yields the protein CASSLGLAGSGANVLTF. V is TRBV5-6 and J is TRBJ2-6, with 9 bases identical to TRBD2. Per the germline V gene, CDR1 is SGHDT and CDR2 is YYEEEE. The CDR3 consists of 17 residues. V was clipped by 0 bases and J by 4 bases; unmatched bases: 5.

V usage is TRBV5-1 and J usage is TRBJ2-5; tentatively, D is TRBD1 (6 bases). The CDR3 totals 15 residues. Germline V lookup: CDR1 SGHRS, CDR2 YFSETQ. The V and J ends lost 0 bases and 1 base respectively, with 10 bases between them. The CDR3 DNA reads as TGCGCCAGCAGCTTGGCCTTAGGGGGCCAAGAGACCCAGTACTTC. Its translation: CASSLALGGQETQYF.